This TCR beta chain was identified in a study of CD8 T cells in Susac syndrome. The overall study: Each patient with Susac syndrome, at the time of blood draw, was therapy-naive, on corticosteroids, or on intravenous immunoglobulin alone.

Recently defined diagnostic criteria classed the Susac syndrome patients as definite or probable. Negative isolation was used for CD8+ and CD4+ T cells and FACS enrichment for TEMRA cells. Random hexamers served to reverse transcribe roughly 0.5 to 1 ug RNA. By means of immunoSEQ multiplex PCR, TCR beta CDR3 spanning 54 Vbeta and 13 Jbeta underwent amplification. MiXCR, applied by TCRdb to the immunoSEQ multiplex PCR reads, yields one record per CDR3 protein. The sample includes about 190,000 distinct CDR3 sequences, approximately 96% of them seen just once. The receptor comes from a human donor with Susac syndrome. Sequencing was performed on CD4+ T cells from PBMCs.

DNA of the CDR3: TGCGGGACGGAAAACACTGAAGCTTTCTTT. Its protein product is CGTENTEAFF. The chain uses TRBV29-1 and TRBJ1-1; D possibly corresponds to TRBD1 (5 bases). Per germline, CDR1 SQVTM and CDR2 ANQGSEA. The CDR3 has 10 amino acids.